What follows is one T cell receptor (beta chain) and its context. One end of the junction varies from germline; a read error may be responsible. The entry originates in a study of T cell repertoires in cytomegalovirus infection. TCRdb re-derived calls from the reads in MiXCR, one entry per CDR3 protein. The top ten hold roughly 25% of the sample, which has more than 500,000 distinct CDR3 sequences, 16% seen once. The CDR3 spans 16 residues. Germline lookup yields CDR1 LNHDA and CDR2 SQIVND (reference sequence). J is TRBJ1-1 and V is TRBV19; D is perhaps TRBD1 (5 bases). Sequencing used CD8+ T cells from PBMCs. The sequence came from a human donor in good health (CMV status not recorded). Some clones in this sample may be carry-over from other donors' samples. The CDR3 loop reads CGSSSLKGRMNTEAFF. In DNA form, the CDR3 reads TGTGGCAGTAGTTCCTTAAAGGGACGGATGAACACTGAAGCTTTCTTT.